Below, one T cell receptor (beta chain) is given with its context. This clonotype is described as medium-sized (0.01 to 0.1%). No cognate antigen has been identified for it. Within one base of it there is no much larger clone, and no base qualities were kept. The data were produced on an Illumina Genome Analyzer IIx. Using fastp at Q25 and MiXCR, TCRdb reprocessed the public reads and kept productive beta chains. Records with the same CDR3 protein are collapsed into one entry carrying the most frequent genes and DNA. The table for this sample lists roughly 27,000 distinct CDR3 sequences; 15% to 20% of them were counted only once. The ten top clones hold under 4% of the sample. The data originate from a study of patients with pleural tuberculosis (dated by TCRdb to the mid-2010s). According to the germline V gene (reference sequence), CDR1 reads MNHNY and CDR2 reads SVGAGI. The CDR3, cysteine through phenylalanine, is 16 amino acids long. Left in the record is the CDR3 DNA by itself, 48 bases read in frame from the first base. V loses 0 bases of germline sequence and J loses 3 bases, and the interval between the two ends is 14 bases.

The specimen was peripheral blood. The receptor comes from a human donor with pleural tuberculosis. Recombination linked TRBV6-6 to TRBJ1-1, and the D gene may be TRBD1, 6 bases matching. The DNA sequence reads TGTGCCAGCAGTTACTCGAGTTTGGGACAAGACACTGAAGCTTTCTTT. This encodes CASSYSSLGQDTEAFF.